This TCR beta chain was identified during a study of preoperative IRX-2 immunotherapy in early breast cancer. Germline CDR1 is SGHNT and CDR2 is YYREEE (reference sequence). With V trimmed by 5 bases and J by 6 bases, 6 bases remained unmatched. The CDR3 consists of 16 residues. The method was immunoSEQ multiplex PCR; TCRdb's version includes in-frame clones alone and lacks a portion of them. The profile shows about 62,000 clones, approximately 94% of them singletons. As for treatment: preoperative locoregional IRX-2 cytokine immunotherapy. This clone was detected only once. Sampling was performed from a patient treated with IRX-2 immunotherapy. The gene calls are TRBV5-4 and TRBJ2-2; 14 positions match TRBD2. The sequence was obtained from a human donor with breast cancer. Here the CDR3 reads CASRKTSGRAAGELFF. CDR3 sequence (DNA): TGTGCCAGCAGGAAGACTAGCGGGAGGGCCGCCGGGGAGCTGTTTTTT.